This T cell receptor beta chain was documented in a study of Siglec-9 on CD8 T cells in melanoma. V gave up 7 bases and J gave up 0 bases; unmatched junction bases: 11. This CDR3 is built from 17 residues. Germline values: CDR1 MDHEN, CDR2 SYDVKM. Sequencing was performed with immunoSEQ multiplex PCR; in TCRdb, only in-frame clones are kept and a portion is missing. The sample includes some 37,000 clones, more than 65% of them seen just once. V usage is TRBV28 and J usage is TRBJ2-4; 8 positions match TRBD1. Input material: Siglec-9- CD8+ T cells sorted from blood. This sequence originates from a human donor in good health. The CDR3 DNA reads TGTGCCAGCATCCAAACAGGGGGGTATCTAGCCAAAAACATTCAGTACTTC. It encodes CASIQTGGYLAKNIQYF.